A selection of T cell receptor beta chains follows, all from one sample in a study of T-cell reconstitution after alpha-beta-depleted transplantation in children. From the PCR reads, TCRdb called clonotypes with MiXCR, one entry per CDR3 protein. This sample has some 390,000 distinct CDR3 sequences, with about 20% found just once. The sequencing here drew on PBMCs from the stem cell graft donor, taken from the stem cell graft. These receptors all stem from a human donor who donated a stem cell graft to a child with acute myeloid leukemia. Both conserved end residues are part of each CDR3. Fields, in order: clone size, V gene, J gene, D gene, CDR3 DNA, CDR3 protein. D genes are given only for firm matches. Clone size appears in some rows only: once, few, many, or a class for an expanded clone.

size: many
V: TRBV29-1
J: TRBJ1-1
D: TRBD1
DNA: TGCAGCGTTGGGTGGGACAGGGAAACTGAAGCTTTCTTT
CDR3: CSVGWDRETEAFF

size: NA
V: TRBV10-2
J: TRBJ1-4
D: NA
DNA: TGCGCCAGCAGTGACAAGCATAATGAAAAACTGTTTTTT
CDR3: CASSDKHNEKLFF

size: many
V: TRBV5-1
J: TRBJ2-1
D: NA
DNA: TGCGCCAGCAGCTTGGGTGTCCTCGATGAGCAGTTCTTC
CDR3: CASSLGVLDEQFF

size: few
V: TRBV7-9
J: TRBJ1-1
D: NA
DNA: TGTGCCAGCAGCTTAGCAGCTTCTAACACTGAAGCTTTCTTT
CDR3: CASSLAASNTEAFF

size: few
V: TRBV2
J: TRBJ1-2
D: NA
DNA: TGTGCCAGCAGTTGGGACCTATTCGGCTACACCTTC
CDR3: CASSWDLFGYTF

size: NA
V: TRBV6-2/TRBV6-3
J: TRBJ2-1
D: NA
DNA: TGTGCCAGCAGTTACTCGCCCAGCAATGAGCAGTTCTTC
CDR3: CASSYSPSNEQFF

size: NA
V: TRBV7-9
J: TRBJ2-3
D: TRBD1
DNA: TGTGCCAGCAGACTACTGGGACAGGGGGCCGCAGATACGCAGTATTTT
CDR3: CASRLLGQGAADTQYF

size: few
V: TRBV25-1
J: TRBJ2-1
D: TRBD1
DNA: TGTGCCAGCAGTGAGGGAATGGGCAGGGGGCGAGACAATGAGCAGTTCTTC
CDR3: CASSEGMGRGRDNEQFF

size: NA
V: TRBV27
J: TRBJ2-1
D: NA
DNA: TGTGCCAGCAGTTCTACCGGGACCACAGGGTACAATGAGCAGTTCTTC
CDR3: CASSSTGTTGYNEQFF

size: NA
V: TRBV4-1
J: TRBJ2-7
D: NA
DNA: TGCGCCAGCAGCCAACCGACACAAACCTCCTACGAGCAGTACTTC
CDR3: CASSQPTQTSYEQYF

size: once
V: TRBV5-1
J: TRBJ1-3
D: NA
DNA: TGCGCCAGCAGCGAACAGGGCGCGGGAAACACCATATATTTT
CDR3: CASSEQGAGNTIYF

size: NA
V: TRBV29-1
J: TRBJ1-1
D: NA
DNA: TGCAGCGTCGCGATGAACACTGAAGCTTTCTTT
CDR3: CSVAMNTEAFF

size: once
V: TRBV7-3
J: TRBJ2-1
D: TRBD2
DNA: TGTGCCAGCAGCTTGCGCGGGAGGGCCTTCTCCTACAATGAGCAGTTCTTC
CDR3: CASSLRGRAFSYNEQFF

size: NA
V: TRBV20-1
J: TRBJ1-6
D: TRBD1
DNA: TGCAGTGCTAGATGGGACAGGGGCATTTCACCCCTCCACTTT
CDR3: CSARWDRGISPLHF

size: many
V: TRBV20-1
J: TRBJ1-5
D: NA
DNA: TGCAGTGCTAGACGGCACGACTATAGCAATCAGCCCCAGCATTTT
CDR3: CSARRHDYSNQPQHF

size: NA
V: TRBV4-1
J: TRBJ2-3
D: NA
DNA: TGCGCCAGCAGCCAAGCGGGACTCCCGGAGCAGTATTTT
CDR3: CASSQAGLPEQYF

size: once
V: TRBV5-1
J: TRBJ2-6
D: NA
DNA: TGCGCCAGCAGCTTTGCTATCTCTGGGGCCAACGTCCTGACTTTC
CDR3: CASSFAISGANVLTF

size: few
V: TRBV6-1
J: TRBJ2-1
D: TRBD2
DNA: TGTGCCAGCAGCCGAGGACTAGCGGGAGGTCTATACAATGAGCAGTTCTTC
CDR3: CASSRGLAGGLYNEQFF

size: NA
V: TRBV4-2
J: TRBJ2-7
D: NA
DNA: TGTGCCAGCAGCCAAGATCAGGGTGGCTCCTACGAGCAGTACTTC
CDR3: CASSQDQGGSYEQYF

size: few
V: TRBV20-1
J: TRBJ2-1
D: TRBD2
DNA: TGCAGTGCTAGAGTCGAGCGGGAGGGAGCCCACAATGAGCAGTTCTTC
CDR3: CSARVEREGAHNEQFF

size: NA
V: TRBV12-3/TRBV12-4
J: TRBJ2-1
D: NA
DNA: TGTGCCAGCAGTTTCCCCGGGATCAATGAGCAGTTCTTC
CDR3: CASSFPGINEQFF

size: NA
V: TRBV28
J: TRBJ2-6
D: TRBD1
DNA: TGTGCCAGCACCGAGGAAGGGACAGGGAAAAACTCTGGGGCCAACGTCCTGACTTTC
CDR3: CASTEEGTGKNSGANVLTF